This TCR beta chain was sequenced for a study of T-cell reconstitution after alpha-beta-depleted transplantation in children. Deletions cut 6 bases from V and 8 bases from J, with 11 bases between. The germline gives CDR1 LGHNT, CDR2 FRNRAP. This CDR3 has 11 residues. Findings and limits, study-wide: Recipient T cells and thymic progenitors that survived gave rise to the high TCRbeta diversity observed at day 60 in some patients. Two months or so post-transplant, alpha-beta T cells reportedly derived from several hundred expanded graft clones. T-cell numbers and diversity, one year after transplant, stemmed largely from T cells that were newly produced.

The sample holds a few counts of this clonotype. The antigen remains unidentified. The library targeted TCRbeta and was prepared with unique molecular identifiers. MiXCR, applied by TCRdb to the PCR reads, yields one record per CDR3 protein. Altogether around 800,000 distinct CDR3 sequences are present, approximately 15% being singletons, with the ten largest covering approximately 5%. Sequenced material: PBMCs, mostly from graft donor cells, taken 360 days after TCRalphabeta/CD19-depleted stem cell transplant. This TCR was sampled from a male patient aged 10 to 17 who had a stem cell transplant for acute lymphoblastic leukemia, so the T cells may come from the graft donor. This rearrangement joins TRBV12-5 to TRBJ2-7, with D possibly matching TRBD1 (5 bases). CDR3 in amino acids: CASGAQGKQYF. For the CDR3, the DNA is TGTGCTAGTGGAGCCCAGGGAAAGCAGTACTTC.